This T cell receptor beta chain was identified during a study of blood T cell repertoires in COVID-19 (TCRdb year 2020). Some background on the complete study: Collaborator samples came from the United States, Italy and Spain and covered acute and convalescent phases of COVID-19. The material from the prospective study consisted of cDNA or gDNA derived from T cells, B-cell-depleted T cells, or PBMCs. Deeply sampled blood TCRbeta repertoires from subjects exposed to, actively infected with, or recovered from COVID-19 were included in the dataset. The repertoires were made available in a free public database intended to serve as a resource for research on the immune response to SARS-CoV-2. The samples were drawn from two sources: the first 160 participants of the ongoing ImmuneRACE study, and over 1,000 subjects contributed by 6 global collaborators. A de-identified subject ID, COVID-19 status, age in years and sex were almost always included in the sample metadata. Where available, HLA class I and class II types were obtained from metadata supplied by the sample provider rather than from assay-based typing. Paper-wide results and their limitations: The amount of clinical and demographic metadata varied by source and participant and was provided uncurated.

Worth noting for this clone: The antigen it binds to is not known. No base quality values were provided; no much bigger clone lies one nucleotide off.

Spanning cysteine to phenylalanine, the CDR3 consists of 14 amino acids. Only the CDR3 portion is preserved as DNA: 42 bases, with reading frame beginning at the first base. V is pruned by 0 bases and J by 4 bases, leaving 0 bases of the junction without a gene match. CDR1 and CDR2 were assigned from the germline V gene as SGHAT and FQNNGV. The collaborating institutions used their own protocols to collect whole blood in K2EDTA tubes. For TCRbeta analysis, collaborators shipped samples as frozen whole blood, isolated PBMCs, or DNA extracted from either of those sample types. TCRbeta CDR3 regions were amplified from genomic DNA using the immunoSEQ Assay, a bias-controlled multiplex PCR. The authors' pipeline ran thus. The number of nucleated cells in each sample was estimated from the amplification of reference gene primers within the assay. Sequence reads were collapsed and filtered to measure the absolute abundance of every unique TCRbeta CDR3 rearrangement. For each sample, productive Simpson clonality was calculated as the square root of Simpson's diversity index across productive rearrangements. The source is immuneACCESS, and TCRdb retained only in-frame sequences with V and J called. Part of the clones is not carried over; for the studies checked, unresolved V genes explain less than half of this, and the remainder is unexplained. Clone size and V and J calls were adopted from that table, with D and trimming inferred from the DNA. The sample profile shows around 70,000 clones; approximately 86% of them were found once. The ten largest clones take up around 12% of the sample.

The specimen sequenced was peripheral blood. The TCR was taken from a human donor in a cohort sampled during active COVID-19. The chain couples TRBV11-2 to TRBJ2-1, and 7 bases in between align with TRBD1. The CDR3 region reads CASSLEGQYNEQFF. The DNA sequence is TGTGCCAGCAGCTTAGAGGGACAGTACAATGAGCAGTTCTTC.